Reported below is one T cell receptor beta chain. Its antigen is undetermined. An end of the junction does not agree with germline; a read error may underlie this. A J-beta primer mix and a sample-barcoded 5' primer were used in a second PCR of roughly 6 to 12 cycles. Each single sample gave us at least 2.5 million CDR3-containing paired-end reads. One entry per CDR3 protein, called by TCRdb with MiXCR from the 5' RACE reads. The sample yields hundreds of thousands of distinct CDR3 sequences, about 20% seen once. The data stem from a study of blood T cells in healthy people across ages. The germline V gene has CDR1 SGHTA and CDR2 FQGNSA. This CDR3 has 15 residues. Whole-study results and caveats: Age brought a roughly linear fall in TCR beta diversity measured per million T cells. Whereas aged donors had fewer naive CD4+ cells, long-lived donors had more of them and higher diversity.

Peripheral blood was drawn, about 9.7 milliliters per donor. The sequence was collected from an older man in good health. J is TRBJ2-1 and V is TRBV7-2; TRBD1 is a possible D gene (5 bases). Sequenced material: blood. The CDR3 region has the DNA TGTGCCAGCAGCTTAGCAGGGGTTTCCTACGATGAGCAGTTCTTC. Translated: CASSLAGVSYDEQFF. Complete variable domain (other parts from reference TRBV7-2 and TRBJ2-1): GAGVSQSPSNKVTEKGKDVELRCDPISGHTALYWYRQSLGQGLEFLIYFQGNSAPDKSGLPSDRFSAERTGGSVSTLTIQRTQQEDSAVYLCASSLAGVSYDEQFFGPGTRLTVL.